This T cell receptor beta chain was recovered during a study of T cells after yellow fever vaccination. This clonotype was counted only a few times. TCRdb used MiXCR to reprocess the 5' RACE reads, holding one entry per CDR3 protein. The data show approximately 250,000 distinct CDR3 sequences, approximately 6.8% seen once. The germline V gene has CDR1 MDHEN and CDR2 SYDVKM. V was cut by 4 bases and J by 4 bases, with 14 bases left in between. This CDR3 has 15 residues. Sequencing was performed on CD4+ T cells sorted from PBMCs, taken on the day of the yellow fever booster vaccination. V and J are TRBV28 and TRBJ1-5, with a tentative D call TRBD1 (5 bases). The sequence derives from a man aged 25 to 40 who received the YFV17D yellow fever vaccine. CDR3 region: CASSSQEGPNQPQHF. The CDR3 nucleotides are TGTGCCAGCAGTTCTCAAGAGGGGCCGAATCAGCCCCAGCATTTT.